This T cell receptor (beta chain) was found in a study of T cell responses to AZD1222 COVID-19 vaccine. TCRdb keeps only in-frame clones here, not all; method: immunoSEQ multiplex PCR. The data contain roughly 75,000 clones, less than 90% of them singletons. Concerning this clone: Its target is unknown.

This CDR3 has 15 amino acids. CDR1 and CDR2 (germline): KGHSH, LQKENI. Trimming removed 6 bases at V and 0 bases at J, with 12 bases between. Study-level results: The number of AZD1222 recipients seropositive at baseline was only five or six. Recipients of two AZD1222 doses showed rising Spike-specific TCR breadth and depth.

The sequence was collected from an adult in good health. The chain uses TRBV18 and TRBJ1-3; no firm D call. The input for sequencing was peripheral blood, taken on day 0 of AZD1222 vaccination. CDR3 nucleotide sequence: TGTGCCAGCTCGCCGGGCTCCTACTCTGGAAACACCATATATTTT. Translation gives CASSPGSYSGNTIYF.